The 15 T cell receptor beta chains below were found in one sample sequenced in a study of T cells after yellow fever vaccination. TCRdb fed the 5' RACE reads into MiXCR, producing one record per CDR3 protein. The repertoire holds some 220,000 distinct CDR3 sequences, 3% to 3.5% seen once, with roughly 3.2% in the top ten. The sample was CD4+ T cells sorted from PBMCs, taken 10 days after the yellow fever booster vaccination. The receptor source for this set is a man between 18 and 35 years old who received the YFV17D yellow fever vaccine.

The rearrangement joins TRBV2 to TRBJ2-6; D may be TRBD2 (5 bases). The CDR3 loop spans 13 amino acids. Germline assignment: CDR1 SNHLY and CDR2 FYNNEI. Trimming pared 10 bases from V and 14 bases from J, leaving 21 bases between. The CDR3 DNA follows: TGTGCCATTAGAAGGGAGTCGACCGGCATCCTGACTTTC. It yields the protein CAIRRESTGILTF. The full variable domain, with the rest looked up from reference TRBV2 and TRBJ2-6, is EPEVTQTPSHQVTQMGQEVILRCVPISNHLYFYWYRQILGQKVEFLVSFYNNEISEKSEIFDDQFSVERPDGSNFTLKIRSTKLEDSAMYFCAIRRESTGILTFGAGSRLTVL.

V and J are TRBV4-2 and TRBJ1-6; D not certain. This CDR3 region has 13 residues. Per germline, CDR1 LGHNA and CDR2 YNFKEQ. V was shortened by 0 bases and J by 9 bases, with 6 bases between the two germline ends. The CDR3 region is CASSQDIGSPLHF. The DNA for the CDR3 is TGTGCCAGCAGCCAAGATATAGGTTCACCCCTCCACTTT.

The rearrangement links TRBV6-1 to TRBJ1-1; 8 bases agree with TRBD1. Germline trimming cut 6 bases from V and 5 bases from J; bases unmatched to any gene: 14. The CDR3 runs to 16 residues. Germline CDR1 reads MNHNS; CDR2 reads SASEGT. CDR3 loop: CASRPQGAILGTEAFF. CDR3 sequence (DNA): TGTGCCAGCAGACCTCAGGGGGCGATCTTGGGTACTGAAGCTTTCTTT.

V is TRBV12-3 or TRBV12-4 and J is TRBJ2-5, with D possibly being TRBD1 (6 bases). Deletions cut 6 bases from V and 4 bases from J, with 15 bases between. This CDR3 contains 14 residues. The CDR3 DNA reads TGTGCCAGCAGGGCCCGTGGACAGCTAGAGACCCAGTACTTC. Its translation is CASRARGQLETQYF.

There are many counts of this clonotype. This sequence joins TRBV12-3 or TRBV12-4 and TRBJ2-3; D might be TRBD1 or TRBD2, each matching 5 bases. The germline V and J ends were trimmed by 4 bases and 7 bases, with 18 bases remaining between them. The CDR3 consists of 15 residues. Here the CDR3 DNA reads TGTGCCAGCAGTTCCCGGGGCAGCGAGAAAAATACGCAGTATTTT. This sequence encodes CASSSRGSEKNTQYF.

A few counts support this clonotype. The genes are TRBV7-3 and TRBJ2-5, with D perhaps matching TRBD2 (6 bases). The CDR3 runs 14 residues. Germline V CDR1 and CDR2: SGHTA, FQGTGA. The V end lost 5 bases, the J end lost 5 bases, and 15 bases lay between the germline ends. CDR3 sequence: CASSRGSPGETQYF. The CDR3 nucleotides read TGTGCCAGCAGCCGGGGGAGCCCTGGGGAGACCCAGTACTTC.

This clonotype was recorded many times. The chain uses TRBV6-2 or TRBV6-3 and TRBJ2-1, with no clear D. The CDR3 has 14 residues. Per germline, CDR1 MNHEY and CDR2 SVGEGT. Trimming took 7 bases from V and 1 from J, leaving 11 bases between them. CDR3 protein: CASITVRSYNEQFF. In DNA form, the CDR3 reads TGTGCCAGCATAACAGTTCGATCCTACAATGAGCAGTTCTTC.

The chain links TRBV7-2 to TRBJ2-2; TRBD2 agrees at 8 bases. V gave up 2 bases and J gave up 2 bases; unmatched junction bases: 4. The CDR3 runs 16 residues. Germline V gene lookup returns CDR1 SGHTA and CDR2 FQGNSA. CDR3 bases: TGTGCCAGCAGCTTACGGCGGGGGGCCAACACCGGGGAGCTGTTTTTT. The encoded protein is CASSLRRGANTGELFF.

This clonotype occurred many times. The V and J genes are TRBV7-9 and TRBJ1-5, with unresolved D. Germline V gene sequence: CDR1 SEHNR, CDR2 FQNEAQ (reference sequence). CDR3 length: 15 amino acids. Between the trimmed V and J ends, which lost 3 bases and 0 bases, there was a span of 9 bases. The CDR3 protein is CASSFGGGSNQPQHF. The CDR3 bases are TGTGCCAGCAGCTTCGGCGGAGGTAGCAATCAGCCCCAGCATTTT.

The gene calls are TRBV7-3 and TRBJ2-1; perhaps D is TRBD1 or TRBD2 (6 bases each). This CDR3 has 16 amino acids. The germline V gene has CDR1 SGHTA and CDR2 FQGTGA. The V gene lost 5 bases and the J gene lost 8 bases, with 22 bases spanning the gap. CDR3 DNA sequence: TGTGCCAGCAGCCCCCTTTTTGAAGGGGGGCCGCATGAGCAGTTCTTC. This translates into CASSPLFEGGPHEQFF.

The V gene is TRBV7-2, the J gene TRBJ1-2; TRBD1 matches 8 bases. CDR1 and CDR2 (germline): SGHTA, FQGNSA. There are 14 residues in the CDR3. V lost 5 bases, J lost 5 bases, and 7 bases stayed unmatched. CDR3 nucleotides: TGTGCCAGCAGCACCTGGACAGGGACGTATGGCTACACCTTC. This translates into CASSTWTGTYGYTF.

This clonotype was picked up many times. V is TRBV7-3 and J is TRBJ2-2; no definite D call. CDR1 and CDR2 from the germline V gene are SGHTA and FQGTGA. V dropped 5 bases and J dropped 2 bases, with 9 bases sitting between them. This CDR3 has 14 amino acids. DNA for the CDR3: TGTGCCAGCAGCACCGGACGTAACACCGGGGAGCTGTTTTTT. Protein product: CASSTGRNTGELFF.

This clonotype was observed at least ten times. The gene calls are TRBV28 and TRBJ1-2; the D gene is possibly TRBD1 (6 bases). The CDR3 sequence is 12 residues long. In germline, CDR1 is MDHEN, CDR2 SYDVKM. The CDR3 sequence: CASTGPNYGYTF. The CDR3 DNA is TGTGCATCTACAGGGCCTAACTATGGCTACACCTTC.

This clonotype occurred a few times. The rearrangement links TRBV29-1 to TRBJ2-1, with D perhaps given as TRBD1 or TRBD2 (6 bases each). The CDR3 has 14 amino acids. Germline V gene data show CDR1 as SQVTM and CDR2 as ANQGSEA. The V gene lost 0 bases and the J gene lost 9 bases, with 15 bases spanning the gap. Here the CDR3 DNA reads TGCAGCGTTGAAGATTGGAGGGGGGAAGGTGAGCAGTTCTTC. It encodes CSVEDWRGEGEQFF.

This clonotype was counted many times. The chain couples TRBV11-3 to TRBJ2-5; D remains ambiguous. The V gene lost 5 bases and the J gene lost 7 bases, with 17 bases spanning the gap. CDR3 size: 14 residues. The V gene's germline CDR1 is SGHNT and CDR2 YENEEA. In DNA form, the CDR3 reads TGTGCCAGCAGCAAAAGGGCTGGGTCGGGGACCCAGTACTTC. Encoded protein: CASSKRAGSGTQYF.